This TCR beta chain stems from a study of blood T cells in healthy people across ages. This CDR3 is built from 11 residues. Germline V gene lookup returns CDR1 SQVTM and CDR2 ANQGSEA. Together with a sample-barcoded 5' primer, a J-beta primer mix was included in a second PCR lasting about 6 to 12 cycles. Each cDNA was tagged by a template-switch adaptor containing 12 random nucleotides. Individual samples furnished no less than 2.5 million CDR3-containing paired-end reads apiece. TCRdb itself ran the 5' RACE reads through MiXCR, one entry per CDR3 protein. The sample has roughly 1,000,000 distinct CDR3 sequences; approximately 26% are singletons. With regard to this clonotype: At one boundary the junction diverges from the germline segment, which might be a read error.

These data were likewise used in another study, on T cells of mothers and their children.

Sequenced material: blood. The chain employs TRBV29-1 and TRBJ2-2, with D perhaps TRBD2 (5 bases). This receptor was taken from a girl aged 2 to 9 in good health. The CDR3 DNA is TGCAGCGTTGAAGGTCCAGCGGAGGTGTTTTTT. The encoded protein is CSVEGPAEVFF.